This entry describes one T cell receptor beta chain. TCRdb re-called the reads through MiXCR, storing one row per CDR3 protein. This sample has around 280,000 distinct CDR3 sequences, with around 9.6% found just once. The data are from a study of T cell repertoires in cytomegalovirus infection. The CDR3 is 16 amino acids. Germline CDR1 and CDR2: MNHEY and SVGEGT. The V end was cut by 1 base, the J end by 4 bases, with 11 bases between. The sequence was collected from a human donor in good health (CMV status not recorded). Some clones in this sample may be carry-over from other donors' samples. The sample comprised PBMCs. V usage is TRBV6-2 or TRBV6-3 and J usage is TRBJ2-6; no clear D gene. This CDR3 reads CASSYFRVSGANVLTF. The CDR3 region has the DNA TGTGCCAGCAGTTACTTTCGGGTCTCGGGGGCCAACGTCCTGACTTTC.